Below are 8 T cell receptor beta chains sequenced from a single sample in a study of OX40 agonist ivuxolimab in advanced cancers. Profiling relied on immunoSEQ multiplex PCR, and the TCRdb table lists in-frame clones only, not all of them. The sample has tens of thousands of clones, approximately 92% seen once; the top ten hold about 0.99%. Material: CD4+ or CD8+ T cells sorted from blood, obtained in a trial of the OX40 agonist ivuxolimab. All receptors derive from an adult with an advanced solid tumor such as melanoma, head and neck, liver or kidney cancer.

This clone was counted once. This chain links TRBV19 with TRBJ2-5; D may be TRBD1 (6 bases). V dropped 3 bases and J dropped 3 bases, with 8 bases sitting between them. This CDR3 spans 13 amino acids. The germline gives CDR1 LNHDA, CDR2 SQIVND (reference sequence). CDR3 protein: CASSIRGKETQYF. For the CDR3, the DNA is TGTGCCAGTAGTATTAGGGGGAAAGAGACCCAGTACTTC.

The chain carries TRBV7-9 and TRBJ2-1; TRBD2 matches 13 bases. This CDR3 comprises 15 residues. Germline V gives CDR1 SEHNR, CDR2 FQNEAQ (reference sequence). With 5 bases clipped from V and 11 bases from J, the junction kept 9 bases outside the gene matches. The DNA of the CDR3 is TGTGCCAGCAGCCTGACTAGCGGGGGGCCTCCCAAGCAGTTCTTC. It specifies CASSLTSGGPPKQFF.

J is TRBJ2-3 and V is TRBV19, with TRBD2 identical over 13 bases. With 2 bases clipped from V and 9 bases from J, the junction kept 8 bases outside the gene matches. CDR1 and CDR2 from the germline V gene are LNHDA and SQIVND (reference sequence). This CDR3 has 16 amino acids. CDR3 sequence reads: CASSINRLAGGDTQYF. In DNA, the CDR3 is TGTGCCAGTAGTATAAATCGACTAGCGGGGGGAGACACGCAGTATTTT.

The V call is TRBV9, the J call TRBJ2-1; 7 bases are shared with TRBD1. The V gene's germline CDR1 is SGDLS and CDR2 YYNGEE. This CDR3 is 14 amino acids long. V trimming: 4 bases; J trimming: 5 bases; junction bases outside the gene matches: 6. The DNA of the CDR3 is TGTGCCAGCAGCCTACAACAGGGGAACAATGAGCAGTTCTTC. Its protein product is CASSLQQGNNEQFF. Combining the CDR3 with reference TRBV9 and TRBJ2-1 gives the whole variable domain DSGVTQTPKHLITATGQRVTLRCSPRSGDLSVYWYQQSLDQGLQFLIQYYNGEERAKGNILERFSAQQFPDLHSELNLSSLELGDSALYFCASSLQQGNNEQFFGPGTRLTVL.

The chain joins TRBV13 to TRBJ1-3, with D unclear. Germline V lookup: CDR1 PRHDT, CDR2 FYEKMQ (reference sequence). CDR3 length: 15 residues. V lost 4 bases to trimming and J lost 0 bases, with 10 bases between them. The CDR3 reads CASSSPGRSGNTIYF. CDR3 bases: TGTGCCAGCAGCTCCCCCGGCCGCTCTGGAAACACCATATATTTT. Based on the CDR3 plus reference TRBV13 and TRBJ1-3, the full variable domain is AAGVIQSPRHLIKEKRETATLKCYPIPRHDTVYWYQQGPGQDPQFLISFYEKMQSDKGSIPDRFSAQQFSDYHSELNMSSLELGDSALYFCASSSPGRSGNTIYFGEGSWLTVV.

This sequence joins TRBV19 and TRBJ1-4, with D possibly matching TRBD1 (6 bases). The germline gives CDR1 LNHDA, CDR2 SQIVND (reference sequence). Trimming shortened V by 11 bases and J by 6 bases, and 19 bases separated the two germline ends. The CDR3 runs to 14 residues. The CDR3 sequence: CASKRAGADEKLFF. The DNA of the CDR3 is TGTGCCTCAAAGAGGGCAGGGGCGGATGAAAAACTGTTTTTT.

The genes are TRBV7-8 and TRBJ1-5, with D perhaps TRBD1 (5 bases). Trimming removed 5 bases at V and 6 bases at J, with 20 bases between. The CDR3 extends over 16 amino acids. Looked up from germline, CDR1 is SGHVS and CDR2 is FQNEAQ. CDR3 coding DNA: TGTGCCAGCAGCCCCCCAGGGAGGGGTGTGGGTCAGCCCCAGCATTTT. This codes for CASSPPGRGVGQPQHF. Complete variable domain (other parts from reference TRBV7-8 and TRBJ1-5): GAGVSQSPRYKVAKRGQDVALRCDPISGHVSLFWYQQALGQGPEFLTYFQNEAQLDKSGLPSDRFFAERPEGSVSTLKIQRTQQEDSAVYLCASSPPGRGVGQPQHFGDGTRLSIL.

The V call is TRBV28, the J call TRBJ2-1; the match to TRBD1 covers 9 bases. The ends lost 5 bases at V and 8 bases at J; junction bases unmatched: 7. CDR1 and CDR2 from the germline V gene are MDHEN and SYDVKM. This CDR3 contains 14 residues. CDR3 nucleotides: TGTGCCAGCAGTCAGGGACAGGGCGGGGATGAGCAGTTCTTC. Residues: CASSQGQGGDEQFF.